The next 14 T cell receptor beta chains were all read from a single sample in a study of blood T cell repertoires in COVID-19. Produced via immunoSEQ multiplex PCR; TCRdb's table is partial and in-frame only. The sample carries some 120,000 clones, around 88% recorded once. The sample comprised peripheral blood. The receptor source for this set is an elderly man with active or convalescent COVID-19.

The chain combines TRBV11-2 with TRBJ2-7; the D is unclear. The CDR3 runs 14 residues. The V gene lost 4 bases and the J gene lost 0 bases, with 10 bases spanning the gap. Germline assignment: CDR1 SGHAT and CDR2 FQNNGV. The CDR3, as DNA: TGTGCCAGCAGCTCCACAGAGAGCTCCTACGAGCAGTACTTC. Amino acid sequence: CASSSTESSYEQYF.

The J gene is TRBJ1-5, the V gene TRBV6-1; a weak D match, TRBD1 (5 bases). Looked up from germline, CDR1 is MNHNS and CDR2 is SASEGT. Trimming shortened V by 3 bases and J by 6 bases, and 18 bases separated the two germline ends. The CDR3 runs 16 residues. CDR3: CASSDFGGGGGQPQHF. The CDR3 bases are TGTGCCAGCAGTGATTTCGGGGGGGGTGGAGGTCAGCCCCAGCATTTT.

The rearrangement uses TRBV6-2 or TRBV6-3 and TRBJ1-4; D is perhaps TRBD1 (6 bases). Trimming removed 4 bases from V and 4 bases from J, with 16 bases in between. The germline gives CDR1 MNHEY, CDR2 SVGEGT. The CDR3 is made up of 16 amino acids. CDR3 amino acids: CASSLLPGTSNEKLFF. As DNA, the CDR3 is TGTGCCAGCAGTTTGCTTCCCGGGACAAGTAATGAAAAACTGTTTTTT.

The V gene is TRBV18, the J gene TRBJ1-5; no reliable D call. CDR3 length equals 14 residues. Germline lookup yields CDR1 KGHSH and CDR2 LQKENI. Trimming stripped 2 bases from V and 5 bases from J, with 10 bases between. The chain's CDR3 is CASSPDQQDQPQHF. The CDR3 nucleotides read TGTGCCAGCTCACCAGACCAGCAGGATCAGCCCCAGCATTTT.

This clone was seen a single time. The CDR3 nucleotides read TGTGCCAGCAGCGTAGATACTGGTGGTAGGCTGTTTTTT. This codes for CASSVDTGGRLFF. This rearrangement joins TRBV9 to TRBJ2-2; D is unclear. Germline V gives CDR1 SGDLS, CDR2 YYNGEE. The V and J ends lost 0 bases and 13 bases respectively, with 13 bases between them. This CDR3 is 13 amino acids long.

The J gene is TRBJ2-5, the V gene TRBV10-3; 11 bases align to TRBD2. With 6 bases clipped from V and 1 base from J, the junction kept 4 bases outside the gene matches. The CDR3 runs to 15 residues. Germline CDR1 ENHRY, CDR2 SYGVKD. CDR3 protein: CAIRPSGGIQETQYF. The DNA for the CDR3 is TGTGCCATCAGGCCTAGCGGGGGGATCCAAGAGACCCAGTACTTC.

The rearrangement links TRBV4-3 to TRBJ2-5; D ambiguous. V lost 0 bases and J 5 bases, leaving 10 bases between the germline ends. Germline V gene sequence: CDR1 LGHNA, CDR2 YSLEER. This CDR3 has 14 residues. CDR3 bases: TGCGCCAGCAGCCAAGATCGGTTGCGGGAGACCCAGTACTTC. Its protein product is CASSQDRLRETQYF.

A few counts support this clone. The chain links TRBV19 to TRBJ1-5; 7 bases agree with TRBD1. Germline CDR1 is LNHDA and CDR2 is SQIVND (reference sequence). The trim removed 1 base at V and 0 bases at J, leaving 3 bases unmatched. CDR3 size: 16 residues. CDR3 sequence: CASSIGTGPSNQPQHF. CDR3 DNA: TGTGCCAGTAGTATAGGGACAGGACCTAGCAATCAGCCCCAGCATTTT.

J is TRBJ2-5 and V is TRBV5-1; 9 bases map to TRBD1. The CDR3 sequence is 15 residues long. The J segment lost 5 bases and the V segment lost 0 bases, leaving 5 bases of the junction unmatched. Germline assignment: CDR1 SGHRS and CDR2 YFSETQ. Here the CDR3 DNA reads TGCGCCAGCAGCTTGGGGACAGGGGATGGGGAGACCCAGTACTTC. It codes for CASSLGTGDGETQYF. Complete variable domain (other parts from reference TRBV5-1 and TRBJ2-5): KAGVTQTPRYLIKTRGQQVTLSCSPISGHRSVSWYQQTPGQGLQFLFEYFSETQRNKGNFPGRFSGRQFSNSRSEMNVSTLELGDSALYLCASSLGTGDGETQYFGPGTRLLVL.

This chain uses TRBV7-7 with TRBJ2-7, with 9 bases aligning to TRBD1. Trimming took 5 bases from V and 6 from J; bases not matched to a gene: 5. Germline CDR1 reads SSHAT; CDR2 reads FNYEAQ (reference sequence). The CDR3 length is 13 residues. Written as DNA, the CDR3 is TGTGCCAGCAGCGCAGACAGGGGGGGCGAGCAGTACTTC. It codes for CASSADRGGEQYF.

CDR3: CASSQLPGQGTDTQYF. CDR3 DNA sequence: TGCGCCAGCAGCCAGCTTCCGGGACAGGGGACAGATACGCAGTATTTT. This sequence joins TRBV4-3 and TRBJ2-3; the match to TRBD1 covers 10 bases. This CDR3 comprises 16 residues. The V and J ends lost 3 bases and 3 bases, in that order; junction bases with no gene match: 6. Germline V gene lookup returns CDR1 LGHNA and CDR2 YSLEER.

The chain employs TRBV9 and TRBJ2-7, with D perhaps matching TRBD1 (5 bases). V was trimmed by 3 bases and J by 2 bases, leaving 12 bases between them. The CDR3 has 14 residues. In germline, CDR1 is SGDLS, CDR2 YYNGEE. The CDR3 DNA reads TGTGCCAGCAGCGCCCAGGGAAACCCCTACGAGCAGTACTTC. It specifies CASSAQGNPYEQYF.

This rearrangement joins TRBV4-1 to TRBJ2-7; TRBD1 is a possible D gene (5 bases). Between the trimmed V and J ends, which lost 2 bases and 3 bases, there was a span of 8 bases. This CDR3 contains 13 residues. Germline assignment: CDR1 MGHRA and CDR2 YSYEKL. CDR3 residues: CASSQLTVYEQYF. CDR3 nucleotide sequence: TGCGCCAGCAGCCAACTGACAGTCTACGAGCAGTACTTC.

The DNA of the CDR3 is TGCGCCAGCAGTGAGCTGCAGGAAGCCGGGGAGCTGTTTTTT. This gives the protein CASSELQEAGELFF. The chain employs TRBV10-1 and TRBJ2-2; no clear D. V was trimmed by 2 bases and J by 6 bases, leaving 10 bases between them. Germline CDR1 and CDR2: WNHNN and SYGVQD (reference sequence). CDR3 length: 14 amino acids.